Sequencing of this T cell receptor (beta chain) was carried out in a study of naive and memory T cell subsets. Study-level findings and limits: TCR transcript changes with activation or differentiation may affect this RNA method.

Germline CDR1 is KGHSY and CDR2 is FQNENV. Deletions cut 2 bases from V and 1 base from J, with 11 bases between. This CDR3 is 15 amino acids long. TCR cDNA received a 3' ligated oligonucleotide that carried a UMI. Whole blood, 2.5 ml, came from adult healthy volunteers. Input was about 1 to 1000 ng of DNase-treated total RNA without cell sorting. Ligated cDNA underwent four rounds of PCR with nested alpha and beta constant region primers and SP2. Alpha and beta constant region primers primed reverse transcription for blood and skin samples. TCRdb re-analysed the 5' RACE reads in MiXCR, keeping a single row per CDR3 protein. In the table there are approximately 58,000 distinct CDR3 sequences, roughly 6.7% of which are singletons. A few counts support this clonotype. Antigen: not known.

The source is a male donor in good health. The rearrangement joins TRBV16 to TRBJ1-1; D not resolved. CDR3: CASSQQQLENTEAFF. In DNA, the CDR3 is TGTGCCAGCAGCCAACAACAGCTTGAGAACACTGAAGCTTTCTTT.